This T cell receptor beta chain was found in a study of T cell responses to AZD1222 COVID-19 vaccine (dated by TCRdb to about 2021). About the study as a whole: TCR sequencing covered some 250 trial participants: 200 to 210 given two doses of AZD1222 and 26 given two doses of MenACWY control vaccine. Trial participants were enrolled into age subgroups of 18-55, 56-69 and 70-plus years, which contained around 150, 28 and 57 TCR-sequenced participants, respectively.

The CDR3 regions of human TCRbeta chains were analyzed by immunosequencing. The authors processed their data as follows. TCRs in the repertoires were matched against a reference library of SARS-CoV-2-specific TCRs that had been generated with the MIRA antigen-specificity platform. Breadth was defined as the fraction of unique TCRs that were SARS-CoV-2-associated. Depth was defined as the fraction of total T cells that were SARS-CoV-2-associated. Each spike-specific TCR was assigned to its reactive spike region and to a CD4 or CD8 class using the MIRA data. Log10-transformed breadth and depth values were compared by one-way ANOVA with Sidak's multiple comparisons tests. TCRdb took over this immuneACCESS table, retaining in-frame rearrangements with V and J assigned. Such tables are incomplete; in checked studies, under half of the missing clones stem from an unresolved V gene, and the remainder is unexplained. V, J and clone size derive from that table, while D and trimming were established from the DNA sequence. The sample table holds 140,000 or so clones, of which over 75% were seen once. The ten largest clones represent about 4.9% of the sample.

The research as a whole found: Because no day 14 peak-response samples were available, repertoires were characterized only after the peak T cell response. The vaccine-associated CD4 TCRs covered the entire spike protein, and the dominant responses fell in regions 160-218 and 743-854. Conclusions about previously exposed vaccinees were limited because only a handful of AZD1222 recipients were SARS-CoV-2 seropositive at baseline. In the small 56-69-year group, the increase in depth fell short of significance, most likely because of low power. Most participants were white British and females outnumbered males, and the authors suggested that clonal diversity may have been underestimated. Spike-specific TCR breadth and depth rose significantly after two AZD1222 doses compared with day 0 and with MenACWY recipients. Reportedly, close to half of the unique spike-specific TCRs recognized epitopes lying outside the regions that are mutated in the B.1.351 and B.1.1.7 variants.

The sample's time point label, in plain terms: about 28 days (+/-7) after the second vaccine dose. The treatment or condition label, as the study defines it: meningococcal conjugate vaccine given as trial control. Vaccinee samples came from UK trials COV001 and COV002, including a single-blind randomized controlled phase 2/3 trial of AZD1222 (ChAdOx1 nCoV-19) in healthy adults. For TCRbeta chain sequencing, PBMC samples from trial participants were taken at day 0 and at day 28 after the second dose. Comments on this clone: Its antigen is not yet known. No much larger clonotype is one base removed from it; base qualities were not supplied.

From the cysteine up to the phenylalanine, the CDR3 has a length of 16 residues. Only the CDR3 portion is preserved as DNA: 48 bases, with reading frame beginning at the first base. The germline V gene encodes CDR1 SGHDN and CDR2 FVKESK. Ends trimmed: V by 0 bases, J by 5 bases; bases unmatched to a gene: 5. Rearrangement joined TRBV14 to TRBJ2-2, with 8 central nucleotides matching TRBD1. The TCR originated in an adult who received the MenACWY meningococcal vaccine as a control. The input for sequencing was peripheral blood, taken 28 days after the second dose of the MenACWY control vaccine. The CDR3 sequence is CASSQDRTGTTGELFF. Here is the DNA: TGTGCCAGCAGCCAAGATCGGACAGGGACAACCGGGGAGCTGTTTTTT.